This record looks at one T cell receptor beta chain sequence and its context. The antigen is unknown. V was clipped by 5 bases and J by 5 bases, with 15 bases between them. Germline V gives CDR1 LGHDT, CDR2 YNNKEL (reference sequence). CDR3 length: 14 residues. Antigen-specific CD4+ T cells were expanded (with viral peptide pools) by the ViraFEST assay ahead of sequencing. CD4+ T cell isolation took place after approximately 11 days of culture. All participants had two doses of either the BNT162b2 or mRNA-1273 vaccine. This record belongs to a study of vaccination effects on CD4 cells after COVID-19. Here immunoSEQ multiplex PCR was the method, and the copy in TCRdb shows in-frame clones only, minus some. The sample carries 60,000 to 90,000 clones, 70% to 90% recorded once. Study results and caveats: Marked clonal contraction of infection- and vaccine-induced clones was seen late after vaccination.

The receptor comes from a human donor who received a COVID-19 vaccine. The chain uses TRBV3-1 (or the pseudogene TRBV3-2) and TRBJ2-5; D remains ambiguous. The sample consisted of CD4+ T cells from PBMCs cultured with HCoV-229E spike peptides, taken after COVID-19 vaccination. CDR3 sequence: CASSFKGGAETQYF. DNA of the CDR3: TGTGCCAGCAGCTTCAAAGGTGGAGCCGAGACCCAGTACTTC.